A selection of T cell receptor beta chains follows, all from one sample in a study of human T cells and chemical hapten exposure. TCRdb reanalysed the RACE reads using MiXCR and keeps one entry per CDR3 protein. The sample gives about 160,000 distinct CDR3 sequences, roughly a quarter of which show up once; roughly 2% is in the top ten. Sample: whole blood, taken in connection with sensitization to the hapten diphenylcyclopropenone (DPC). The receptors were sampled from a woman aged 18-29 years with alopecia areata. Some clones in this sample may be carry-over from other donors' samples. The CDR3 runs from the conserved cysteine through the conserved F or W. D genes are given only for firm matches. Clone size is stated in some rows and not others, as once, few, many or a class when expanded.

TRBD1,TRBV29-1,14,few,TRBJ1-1,CSVLKGAVATEAFF,TGCAGCGTACTTAAGGGGGCGGTCGCCACTGAAGCTTTCTTT
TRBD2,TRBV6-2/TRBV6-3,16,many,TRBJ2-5,CASSFVGASGKETQYF,TGTGCCAGCAGTTTCGTCGGGGCTAGCGGAAAAGAGACCCAGTACTTC
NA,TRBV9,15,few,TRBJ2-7,CASSVDGSGLYEQYF,TGTGCCAGCAGCGTAGATGGGTCAGGACTCTACGAGCAGTACTTC
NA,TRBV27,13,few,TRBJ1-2,CASSLTPGYGYTF,TGTGCCAGCAGTTTAACCCCAGGGTATGGCTACACCTTC
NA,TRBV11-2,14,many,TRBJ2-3,CASSLTPRGDTQYF,TGTGCCAGCAGCCTCACCCCCCGGGGGGATACGCAGTATTTT
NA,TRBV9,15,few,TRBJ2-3,CASAVEGQTSNTQYF,TGTGCCAGCGCGGTGGAGGGCCAAACGTCAAATACGCAGTATTTT
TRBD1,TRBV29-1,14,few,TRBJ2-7,CSVEGGQGAGEQYF,TGCAGCGTTGAAGGAGGCCAGGGGGCGGGCGAGCAGTACTTC
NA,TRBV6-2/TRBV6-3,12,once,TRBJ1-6,CANRSASSPLHF,TGTGCCAACAGAAGCGCGAGCTCACCCCTCCACTTT
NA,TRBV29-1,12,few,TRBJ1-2,CSVEGRAGGYTF,TGCAGCGTTGAAGGCAGGGCGGGAGGCTACACCTTC
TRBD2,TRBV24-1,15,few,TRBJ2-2,CATNLREANTGELFF,TGTGCCACCAATCTGCGGGAGGCCAACACCGGGGAGCTGTTTTTT
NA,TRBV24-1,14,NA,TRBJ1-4,CATSPGVPNEKLFF,TGTGCCACCAGCCCGGGAGTGCCTAATGAAAAACTGTTTTTT
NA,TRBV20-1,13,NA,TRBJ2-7,CSANHQSIYEQYF,TGCAGTGCTAACCACCAATCGATCTACGAGCAGTACTTC
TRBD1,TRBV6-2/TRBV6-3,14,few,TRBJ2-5,CASKSGQGFETQYF,TGTGCCAGCAAGTCGGGACAGGGATTCGAGACCCAGTACTTC
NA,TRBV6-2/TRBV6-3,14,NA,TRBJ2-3,CASSYRDSTDTQYF,TGTGCCAGCAGTTACAGAGATAGCACAGATACGCAGTATTTT
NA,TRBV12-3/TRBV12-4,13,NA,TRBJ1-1,CASSFRRGPRAFF,TGTGCCAGCAGTTTTCGGAGAGGGCCACGAGCTTTCTTT
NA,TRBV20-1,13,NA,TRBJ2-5,CSASKRGRETQYF,TGCAGTGCTAGTAAGAGGGGTAGAGAGACCCAGTACTTC
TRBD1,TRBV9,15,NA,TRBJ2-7,CASSVGQGPFYEQYF,TGTGCCAGCAGCGTGGGACAGGGTCCCTTTTACGAGCAGTACTTC
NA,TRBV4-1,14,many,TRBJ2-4,CASSHPAGRNIQYF,TGCGCCAGCAGCCACCCCGCCGGACGGAACATTCAGTACTTC
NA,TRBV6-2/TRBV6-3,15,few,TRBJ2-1,CASSSRQGSYNEQFF,TGTGCCAGCAGTTCCCGGCAGGGTTCCTACAATGAGCAGTTCTTC
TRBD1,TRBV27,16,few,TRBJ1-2,CASSFAGRQGAVGYTF,TGTGCCAGCAGTTTCGCGGGACGACAGGGGGCCGTAGGCTACACCTTC
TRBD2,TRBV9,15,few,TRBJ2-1,CASSARLAVNNEQFF,TGTGCCAGCAGCGCAAGACTAGCGGTTAACAATGAGCAGTTCTTC
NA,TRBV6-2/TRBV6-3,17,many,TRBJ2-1,CASSYSTARPFGDEQFF,TGTGCCAGCAGTTACTCGACAGCGCGGCCCTTCGGGGATGAGCAGTTCTTC
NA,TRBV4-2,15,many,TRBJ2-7,CASSQGRQTGDEQYF,TGTGCCAGCAGCCAAGGTCGCCAGACGGGCGACGAGCAGTACTTC
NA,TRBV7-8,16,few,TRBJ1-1,CASSLYAYKGTTEAFF,TGTGCCAGCAGCTTATATGCCTATAAGGGAACCACTGAAGCTTTCTTT
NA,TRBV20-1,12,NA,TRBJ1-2,CSARGESGGYTF,TGCAGTGCTAGGGGGGAATCGGGTGGCTACACCTTC
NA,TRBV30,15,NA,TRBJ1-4,CAWSVLDPFGQKLFF,TGTGCCTGGAGTGTACTCGACCCCTTTGGCCAAAAACTGTTTTTT
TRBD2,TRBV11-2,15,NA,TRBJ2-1,CASSLAGGPGGEQFF,TGTGCCAGCAGCTTAGCGGGAGGGCCGGGGGGTGAGCAGTTCTTC
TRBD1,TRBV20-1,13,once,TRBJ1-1,CSARDRMNTEAFF,TGCAGTGCTAGGGACAGGATGAACACTGAAGCTTTCTTT
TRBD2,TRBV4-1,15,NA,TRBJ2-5,CASSQVGLARETQYF,TGCGCCAGCAGCCAAGTTGGACTAGCGAGGGAGACCCAGTACTTC
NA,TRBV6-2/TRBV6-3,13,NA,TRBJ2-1,CASSMGEYHEQFF,TGTGCCAGCAGTATGGGGGAGTACCATGAGCAGTTCTTC
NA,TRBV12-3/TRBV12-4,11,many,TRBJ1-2,CASSFRQEVTF,TGTGCCAGCAGTTTTAGACAGGAAGTAACCTTC
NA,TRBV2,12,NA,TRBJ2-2,CASMGNTGELFF,TGTGCCAGCATGGGGAACACCGGGGAGCTGTTTTTT
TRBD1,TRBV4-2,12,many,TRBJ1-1,CASSQGQGEAFF,TGCGCCAGCAGCCAGGGACAGGGTGAAGCTTTCTTT
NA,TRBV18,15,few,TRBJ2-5,CASSPKDGVGETQYF,TGTGCCAGCTCACCAAAGGACGGCGTCGGAGAGACCCAGTACTTC
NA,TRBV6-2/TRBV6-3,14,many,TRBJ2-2,CASSSRTEAGELFF,TGTGCCAGCAGTTCACGGACGGAGGCCGGGGAGCTGTTTTTT
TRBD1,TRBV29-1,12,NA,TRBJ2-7,CSAGQVNYEQYF,TGCAGCGCGGGACAGGTTAACTACGAGCAGTACTTC
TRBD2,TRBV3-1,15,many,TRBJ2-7,CASSQDWGLAAGQYF,TGTGCCAGCAGCCAAGATTGGGGCCTAGCGGCTGGGCAGTACTTC
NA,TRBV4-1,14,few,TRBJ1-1,CASSHPTVNTEAFF,TGCGCCAGCAGCCACCCGACAGTGAACACTGAAGCTTTCTTT
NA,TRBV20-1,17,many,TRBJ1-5,CSARRGRGSLSNQPQHF,TGCAGTGCAAGACGGGGACGAGGGTCCCTTAGCAATCAGCCCCAGCATTTT
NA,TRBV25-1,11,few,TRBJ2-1,CASNGGGEQFF,TGTGCCAGCAACGGGGGCGGTGAGCAGTTCTTC
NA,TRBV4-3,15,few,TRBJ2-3,CASSQGVHLTDTQYF,TGCGCCAGCAGCCAAGGGGTCCACCTTACAGATACGCAGTATTTT
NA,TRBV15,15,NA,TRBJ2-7,CATSPSATVSYEQYF,TGTGCCACCAGCCCCAGCGCGACAGTCTCCTACGAGCAGTACTTC
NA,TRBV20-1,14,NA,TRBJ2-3,CSATAGSGTDTQYF,TGCAGTGCTACCGCAGGTAGCGGCACAGATACGCAGTATTTT